The entry below describes one TCR beta chain. V lost 9 bases to trimming and J lost 1 base; unmatched junction nucleotides: 2. The CDR3 has 12 residues. The germline CDR1 and CDR2 sequences are SNHLY and FYNNEI. The data stem from a study of blood T cell repertoires in COVID-19. Overall study: T cells, B-cell-depleted T cells, or PBMCs supplied cDNA or gDNA.

This table comes from immunoSEQ multiplex PCR, and its TCRdb copy is limited to in-frame clones, with some not included. The data show approximately 170,000 clones, 70% to 90% seen once. The V call is TRBV2, the J call TRBJ1-1; TRBD1 matches 7 bases. Source material: peripheral blood. This clonotype originated in a woman in her sixties or seventies with acute or convalescent COVID-19. The chain's CDR3 is CASGDRNTEAFF. For the CDR3, the DNA is TGTGCCAGTGGGGACAGGAACACTGAAGCTTTCTTT.